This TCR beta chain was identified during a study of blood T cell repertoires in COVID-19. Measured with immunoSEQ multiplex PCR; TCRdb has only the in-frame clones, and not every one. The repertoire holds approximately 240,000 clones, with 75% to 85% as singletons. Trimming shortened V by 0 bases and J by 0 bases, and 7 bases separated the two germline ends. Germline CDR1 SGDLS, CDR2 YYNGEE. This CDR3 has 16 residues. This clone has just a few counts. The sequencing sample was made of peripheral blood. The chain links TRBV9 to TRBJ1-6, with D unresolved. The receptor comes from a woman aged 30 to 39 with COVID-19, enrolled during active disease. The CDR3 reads CASSVARDSYNSPLHF. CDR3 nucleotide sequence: TGTGCCAGCAGCGTAGCTCGCGACTCCTATAATTCACCCCTCCACTTT. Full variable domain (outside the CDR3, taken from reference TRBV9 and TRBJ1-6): DSGVTQTPKHLITATGQRVTLRCSPRSGDLSVYWYQQSLDQGLQFLIQYYNGEERAKGNILERFSAQQFPDLHSELNLSSLELGDSALYFCASSVARDSYNSPLHFGNGTRLTVT.